The clone carrying this TCR beta chain appeared once. Method: immunoSEQ multiplex PCR; TCRdb's copy keeps in-frame clones and lacks some. The sample lists approximately 150,000 clones, roughly nine tenths occurring once. The data stem from a study of control samples from healthy donors and cancer patients. The CDR3 consists of 15 residues. V was trimmed by 4 bases and J by 2 bases, leaving 15 bases between them. CDR1 is SGHKS, CDR2 YYEKEE, per germline (reference sequence). This receptor was taken from a man between 18 and 29 years old in good health. Sequenced material: blood. This chain uses TRBV5-5 with TRBJ1-1; D may be TRBD1 (6 bases). As DNA, the CDR3 is TGTGCCAGCAGCCCCCTAGGGGGGGGTAACACTGAAGCTTTCTTT. The encoded protein is CASSPLGGGNTEAFF.